This TCR beta chain was identified in a study of T cells after yellow fever vaccination. This clonotype was found a few times. TCRdb recomputed calls from the 5' RACE reads with MiXCR, one row per CDR3 protein. This sample has some 670,000 distinct CDR3 sequences, with 12% found just once. This CDR3 region has 16 residues. Trimming took 1 base from V and 1 from J, leaving 13 bases between them. Germline assignment: CDR1 MNHEY and CDR2 SVGAGI. Sequenced here: PBMCs, sampled on the day of the yellow fever booster vaccination. This TCR was recovered from a man aged 25 to 40 who received the YFV17D yellow fever vaccine. The rearrangement joins TRBV6-5 to TRBJ2-5; D remains unclear. Here the CDR3 DNA reads TGTGCCAGCAGTTACTTGTCTGGCCCTTCCCAAGAGACCCAGTACTTC. This codes for CASSYLSGPSQETQYF.